The 12 T cell receptor beta chains below come from one sample, sequenced in a study of early T cells in non-severe SARS-CoV-2 infection. Via MiXCR, TCRdb re-called the 5' RACE reads, giving one row per CDR3 protein. The table records 75,000 or so distinct CDR3 sequences, 14% of them present only once. The sequencing input was whole blood. All receptors come from an adult who was a healthcare worker with PCR-confirmed SARS-CoV-2 infection or an uninfected control (not recorded which).

This clonotype was recorded many times. The chain couples TRBV12-3 or TRBV12-4 to TRBJ2-6; D possibly corresponds to TRBD2 (6 bases). Trimming removed 6 bases from V and 2 bases from J, with 23 bases in between. The CDR3 runs to 19 residues. The CDR3 spells CASSPSSRGWAAGANVLTF. Here the CDR3 DNA reads TGTGCCAGCAGCCCGTCAAGTCGGGGGTGGGCCGCTGGGGCCAACGTCCTGACTTTC.

This clonotype was seen a handful of times. The chain links TRBV18 to TRBJ2-3; 9 bases align to TRBD2. In germline, CDR1 is KGHSH, CDR2 LQKENI. CDR3 length: 17 residues. Trimming took 0 bases from V and 3 from J; bases not matched to a gene: 7. CDR3 nucleotides: TGTGCCAGCTCACCACCCCCCGTGGCGGGAGGGACAGATACGCAGTATTTT. Its protein product is CASSPPPVAGGTDTQYF. Complete variable domain (other parts from reference TRBV18 and TRBJ2-3): NAGVMQNPRHLVRRRGQEARLRCSPMKGHSHVYWYRQLPEEGLKFMVYLQKENIIDESGMPKERFSAEFPKEGPSILRIQQVVRGDSAAYFCASSPPPVAGGTDTQYFGPGTRLTVL.

In this sample, this clonotype turned up a few times. The chain uses TRBV20-1 and TRBJ2-4; the match to TRBD2 covers 13 bases. This CDR3 is 19 amino acids long. The V and J ends lost 5 bases and 0 bases, in that order; junction bases with no gene match: 13. Germline values: CDR1 DFQATT, CDR2 SNEGSKA (reference sequence). CDR3 loop: CSAERMGLAGRLAKNIQYF. Written as DNA, the CDR3 is TGCAGTGCTGAGAGAATGGGACTAGCGGGGAGATTAGCCAAAAACATTCAGTACTTC.

The chain combines TRBV6-5 with TRBJ1-2, with a possible D match to TRBD1 (6 bases). CDR3 length: 15 residues. V was shortened by 0 bases and J by 0 bases, with 8 bases between the two germline ends. The germline V gene encodes CDR1 MNHEY and CDR2 SVGAGI. The CDR3 region is CASSYSRQANYGYTF. The CDR3 DNA is TGTGCCAGCAGTTACTCGAGACAGGCTAACTATGGCTACACCTTC.

This rearrangement joins TRBV29-1 to TRBJ2-2; D call uncertain. V was clipped by 2 bases and J by 2 bases, with 9 bases between them. CDR3 length: 14 amino acids. Germline values: CDR1 SQVTM, CDR2 ANQGSEA. CDR3 DNA sequence: TGCAGCGTTGAAAGAGCAGTAAACACCGGGGAGCTGTTTTTT. It encodes CSVERAVNTGELFF.

This clonotype was observed a handful of times. The V gene is TRBV20-1, the J gene TRBJ2-1; 10 nucleotides line up with TRBD2. The V gene's germline CDR1 is DFQATT and CDR2 SNEGSKA (reference sequence). The CDR3 contains 13 residues. Trimming at V came to 5 bases and at J to 14 bases, leaving 12 bases not matched to a gene. The CDR3 protein is CSASPSGGATEFF. The CDR3 nucleotides are TGCAGTGCTTCCCCAAGCGGGGGGGCAACCGAGTTCTTC.

The sample holds a few counts of this clonotype. J is TRBJ1-1 and V is TRBV5-5; D possibly corresponds to TRBD1 (5 bases). The V and J ends lost 0 bases and 0 bases respectively, with 9 bases between them. The germline V gene has CDR1 SGHKS and CDR2 YYEKEE (reference sequence). The CDR3 covers 15 residues. CDR3 amino acids: CASSLATGLNTEAFF. DNA of the CDR3: TGTGCCAGCAGCTTGGCCACAGGATTGAACACTGAAGCTTTCTTT.

V and J are TRBV29-1 and TRBJ2-7; the match to TRBD1 covers 8 bases. This CDR3 is built from 12 residues. Losses at the gene ends were 4 bases for V and 7 bases for J; bases not matched to a gene: 6. CDR1 and CDR2 from the germline V gene are SQVTM and ANQGSEA. In DNA form, the CDR3 reads TGCAGCGTTGGGACAGGGTTGAGGGAGCAGTACTTC. Translation: CSVGTGLREQYF.

This clonotype has more than one count but fewer than ten. The rearrangement uses TRBV7-2 and TRBJ1-4; D not certain. The CDR3 runs 11 residues. Germline-derived CDR1 and CDR2 are SGHTA and FQGNSA. The V end was cut by 9 bases, the J end by 7 bases, with 9 bases between. CDR3 in amino acids: CASSGSEKLFF. CDR3 sequence (DNA): TGTGCCAGTTCCGGGAGTGAAAAACTGTTTTTT.

The chain is built from TRBV7-2 and TRBJ1-2; D uncertain. Germline CDR1 reads SGHTA; CDR2 reads FQGNSA. This CDR3 is built from 12 residues. Trimming stripped 5 bases from V and 4 bases from J, with 8 bases between. The CDR3 nucleotides are TGTGCCAGCAGCGTGGACGGCTATGGCTACACCTTC. It translates to CASSVDGYGYTF.

The chain links TRBV20-1 to TRBJ2-3; D remains unclear. V was trimmed by 7 bases and J by 7 bases, leaving 18 bases between them. CDR3 length: 13 residues. Germline assignment: CDR1 DFQATT and CDR2 SNEGSKA (reference sequence). The chain's CDR3 is CSVLPLVGNTQYF. As DNA, the CDR3 is TGCAGTGTTTTACCCTTGGTAGGGAATACGCAGTATTTT.

This clonotype was observed a handful of times. V and J are TRBV11-2 and TRBJ1-1, with D maybe TRBD1 (6 bases). Germline V gives CDR1 SGHAT, CDR2 FQNNGV. The CDR3 has 14 amino acids. V lost 5 bases and J 8 bases, leaving 18 bases between the germline ends. The CDR3 DNA reads as TGTGCCAGCAGCCGCACGACGGGACACTCCGAAGCTTTCTTT. Translation gives CASSRTTGHSEAFF.